The clone carrying this TCR beta chain was detected once. This sample is part of a study of shared clonotypes between healthy human individuals. Assay used: immunoSEQ multiplex PCR; TCRdb lists only in-frame clones, some missing. The data hold roughly 2 million clones, with 95% observed a single time. Germline V lookup: CDR1 SGHNT, CDR2 YYREEE (reference sequence). Trimming took off 6 bases at V and 0 bases at J, with 16 bases between the two ends. This CDR3 has 16 amino acids. The chain joins TRBV5-4 to TRBJ1-5; maybe TRBD1 (6 bases). The receptor comes from a man aged 18 to 29 in good health. Sequencing input: naive CD4+ T cells sorted from blood. The sample's subset: CD45RA+ positively selected. CDR3 residues: CASKPGDPNSNQPQHF. The CDR3 nucleotides read TGTGCCAGCAAGCCAGGGGACCCAAATAGCAATCAGCCCCAGCATTTT.